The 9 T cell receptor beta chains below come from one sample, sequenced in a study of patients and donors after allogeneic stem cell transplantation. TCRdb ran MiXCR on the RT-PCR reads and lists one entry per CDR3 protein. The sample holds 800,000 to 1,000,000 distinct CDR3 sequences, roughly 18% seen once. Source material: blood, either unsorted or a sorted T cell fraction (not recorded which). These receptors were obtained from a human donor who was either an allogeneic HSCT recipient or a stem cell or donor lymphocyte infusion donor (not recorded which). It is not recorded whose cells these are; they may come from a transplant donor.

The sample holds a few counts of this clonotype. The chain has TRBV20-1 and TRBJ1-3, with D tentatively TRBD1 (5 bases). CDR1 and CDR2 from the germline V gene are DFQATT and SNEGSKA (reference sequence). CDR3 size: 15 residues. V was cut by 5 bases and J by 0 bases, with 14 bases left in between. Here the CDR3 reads CSAAPSGSSGNTIYF. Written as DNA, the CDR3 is TGCAGTGCTGCACCCTCAGGGAGCTCTGGAAACACCATATATTTT.

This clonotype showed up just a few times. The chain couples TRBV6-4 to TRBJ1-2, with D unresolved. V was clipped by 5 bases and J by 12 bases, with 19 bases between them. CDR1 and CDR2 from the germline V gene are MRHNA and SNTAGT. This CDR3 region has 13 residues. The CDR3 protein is CASSQELGYRNTF. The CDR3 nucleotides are TGTGCCAGCAGTCAGGAGTTAGGGTACCGCAACACCTTC.

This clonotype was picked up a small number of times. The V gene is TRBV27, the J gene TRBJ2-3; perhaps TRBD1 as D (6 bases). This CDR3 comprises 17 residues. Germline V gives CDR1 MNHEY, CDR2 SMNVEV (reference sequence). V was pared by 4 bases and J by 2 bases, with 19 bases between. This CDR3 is CASSSTPNRATTDTQYF. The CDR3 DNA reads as TGTGCCAGCAGTTCGACCCCCAACAGGGCGACCACAGATACGCAGTATTTT.

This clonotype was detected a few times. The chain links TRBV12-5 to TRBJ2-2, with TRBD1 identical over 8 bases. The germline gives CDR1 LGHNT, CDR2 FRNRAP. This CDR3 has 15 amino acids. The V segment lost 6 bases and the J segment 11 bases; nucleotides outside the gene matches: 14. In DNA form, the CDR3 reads TGTGCTAGTGGACCCCCAGGGGGCGAAGATGGAGAGCTGTTTTTT. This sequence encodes CASGPPGGEDGELFF.

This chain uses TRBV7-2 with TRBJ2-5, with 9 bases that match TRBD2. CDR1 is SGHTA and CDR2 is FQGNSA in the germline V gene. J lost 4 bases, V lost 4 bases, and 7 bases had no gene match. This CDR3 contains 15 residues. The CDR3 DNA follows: TGTGCCAGCAGCTCTAAAGCGGGAGGAGTAGAGACCCAGTACTTC. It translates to CASSSKAGGVETQYF.

CDR3 residues: CASSLARSYTGELFF. The CDR3 nucleotides are TGTGCCAGCAGCTTAGCCCGGTCGTACACCGGGGAGCTGTTTTTT. The chain recombines TRBV7-2 with TRBJ2-2; D ambiguous. Trimming removed 0 bases at V and 3 bases at J, with 8 bases between. Germline V CDR1 and CDR2: SGHTA, FQGNSA. The CDR3 extends over 15 amino acids.

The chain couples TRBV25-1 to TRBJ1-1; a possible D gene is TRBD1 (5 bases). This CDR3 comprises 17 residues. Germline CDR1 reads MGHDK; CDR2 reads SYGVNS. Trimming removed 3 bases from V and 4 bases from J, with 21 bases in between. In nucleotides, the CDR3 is TGTGCCAGCAGTGACCTGACCCGGGACCTTCAATCCACTGAAGCTTTCTTT. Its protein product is CASSDLTRDLQSTEAFF.

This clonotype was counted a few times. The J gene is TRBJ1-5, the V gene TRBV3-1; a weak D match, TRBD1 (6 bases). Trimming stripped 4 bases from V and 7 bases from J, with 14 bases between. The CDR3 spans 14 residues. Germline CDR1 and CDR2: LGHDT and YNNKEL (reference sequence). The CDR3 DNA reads TGTGCCAGCAGCCCGGGGGCGACGTGGCAGCCCCAGCATTTT. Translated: CASSPGATWQPQHF. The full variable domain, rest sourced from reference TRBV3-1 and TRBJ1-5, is DTAVSQTPKYLVTQMGNDKSIKCEQNLGHDTMYWYKQDSKKFLKIMFSYNNKELIINETVPNRFSPKSPDKAHLNLHINSLELGDSAVYFCASSPGATWQPQHFGDGTRLSIL.

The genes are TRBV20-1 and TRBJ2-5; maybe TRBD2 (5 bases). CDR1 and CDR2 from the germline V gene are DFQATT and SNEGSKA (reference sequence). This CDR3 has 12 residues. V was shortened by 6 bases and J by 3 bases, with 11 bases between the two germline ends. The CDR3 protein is CSALPGKETQYF. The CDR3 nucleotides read TGCAGTGCCCTTCCGGGAAAAGAGACCCAGTACTTC.